This TCR beta chain was obtained from a study of T cells in Graves' hyperthyroidism and ophthalmopathy. Regarding this clonotype: The antigen remains undetermined. A read error may be the cause here, since a much bigger clone is one base away.

Researchers took RNA transcripts and amplified the TCR beta CDR3 regions from them. The TCR CDR3 first-round RT-PCR relied on the HTBI primer set. TCRdb called the multiplex PCR reads again in MiXCR, with one record for every CDR3 protein. Seen here are hundreds of thousands of distinct CDR3 sequences, around 15% observed once, and the top ten hold around 13%. General observations from the study: Through a model of 13 V-J features, ophthalmopathy was separated from stable hyperthyroidism.

This CDR3 spans 15 amino acids. The V gene's germline CDR1 is LGHDT and CDR2 YNNKEL (reference sequence). Between the trimmed V and J ends, which lost 2 bases and 7 bases, there was a span of 15 bases. This sequence was found in a woman in her fifties or sixties with Graves' ophthalmopathy. The chain has TRBV3-1 and TRBJ2-1, with TRBD2 as a possible D gene (5 bases). Sequencing was carried out using blood. CDR3 nucleotide sequence: TGTGCCAGCAGCCAAACTAACGGGAACTGGAATGAGCAGTTCTTC. It encodes CASSQTNGNWNEQFF.